A selection of T cell receptor beta chains follows, all from one sample in a study of shared clonotypes between healthy human individuals. Profiling relied on immunoSEQ multiplex PCR, and the TCRdb table lists in-frame clones only, not all of them. The sample records about 2.4 million clones, around 94% being singletons. Sequencing input: naive CD4+ T cells sorted from blood. Every receptor here comes from a man younger than 35 in good health. Each CDR3 is given with its conserved first and last residue. The D gene is left open where the match is weak. Expanded clones are given a class, and other clones once, few, many or no size at all.

size	V	D	J	CDR3	DNA
NA	TRBV30	TRBD2	TRBJ2-7	CAWSGGGTRSYEQYF	TGTGCCTGGAGTGGGGGGGGTACCCGCTCCTACGAGCAGTACTTC
NA	TRBV10-3	NA	TRBJ2-6	CAISESTGLTSGANVLTF	TGTGCCATCAGTGAGTCGACAGGTCTGACCTCTGGGGCCAACGTCCTGACTTTC
NA	TRBV7-8	TRBD1	TRBJ1-5	CASSPDRGTSNQPQHF	TGTGCCAGCAGCCCAGACAGGGGGACGAGCAATCAGCCCCAGCATTTT
NA	TRBV7-2	NA	TRBJ1-5	CASSSVSASNQPQHF	TGTGCCAGCAGCTCTGTATCAGCGAGCAATCAGCCCCAGCATTTT
NA	TRBV28	NA	TRBJ2-3	CASSTVGGADTQYF	TGTGCCAGCAGCACAGTCGGGGGCGCGGATACGCAGTATTTT
NA	TRBV11-3	TRBD1	TRBJ2-7	CASSLTGRGQGSYEQYF	TGTGCCAGCAGCCTGACCGGCCGGGGACAGGGGTCCTACGAGCAGTACTTC
NA	TRBV19	TRBD1	TRBJ1-6	CASSPLRQGSSPLHF	TGTGCCAGTAGCCCTCTTAGACAGGGGAGTTCACCCCTCCACTTT
NA	TRBV5-1	NA	TRBJ2-7	CASSLDVAVPFNYEQYF	TGCGCCAGCAGCTTGGATGTAGCAGTCCCGTTCAACTACGAGCAGTACTTC
NA	TRBV19	NA	TRBJ2-7	CASSMPLNEQYF	TGTGCCAGTAGTATGCCCCTCAACGAGCAGTACTTC
NA	TRBV27	TRBD1	TRBJ1-2	CASSGRGTGVTYGYTF	TGTGCCAGCTCCGGAAGAGGGACAGGAGTAACCTATGGCTACACCTTC
once	TRBV5-4	TRBD2	TRBJ2-1	CASSLGSSGGSYNEQFF	TGTGCCAGCAGCTTGGGGAGTAGCGGGGGCTCCTACAATGAGCAGTTCTTC
NA	TRBV11-2	TRBD1	TRBJ1-1	CASSFLTGGDTEAFF	TGTGCCAGCAGCTTCTTGACAGGGGGGGACACTGAAGCTTTCTTT
once	TRBV4-1	NA	TRBJ2-1	CASSQAPGSDNEQFF	TGCGCCAGCAGCCAAGCCCCTGGATCGGACAATGAGCAGTTCTTC
NA	TRBV5-6	TRBD1	TRBJ2-7	CASSYGQAYEQYF	TGTGCCAGCAGCTACGGACAGGCCTACGAGCAGTACTTC
NA	TRBV28	NA	TRBJ2-1	CASSLPQGSYNEQFF	TGTGCCAGCAGTTTACCCCAGGGTTCCTACAATGAGCAGTTCTTC
NA	TRBV27	NA	TRBJ2-7	CASSLYAGYEQYF	TGTGCCAGCAGTTTATATGCGGGTTACGAGCAGTACTTC
NA	TRBV12-5	NA	TRBJ2-7	CASAPGNPYAYEQYF	TGTGCTAGTGCGCCAGGGAACCCTTACGCTTACGAGCAGTACTTC
NA	TRBV6-1	TRBD1	TRBJ1-5	CASSASQGVSNQPQHF	TGTGCCAGCAGTGCATCACAGGGGGTTAGCAATCAGCCCCAGCATTTT
NA	TRBV30	NA	TRBJ2-4	CAWSVSRLQYF	TGTGCCTGGAGTGTAAGTAGGCTTCAGTACTTC
NA	TRBV5-1	NA	TRBJ2-5	CASSLAARGQETQYF	TGCGCCAGCAGCTTGGCCGCGAGGGGGCAAGAGACCCAGTACTTC
once	TRBV19	TRBD1	TRBJ1-2	CASSKSGGQGVYGYTF	TGTGCCAGTAGTAAATCAGGCGGACAGGGTGTCTATGGCTACACCTTC
NA	TRBV18	NA	TRBJ1-1	CASSRGGGARNTEAFF	TGTGCCAGCTCCCGAGGGGGGGGCGCGAGGAACACTGAAGCTTTCTTT
NA	TRBV5-4	NA	TRBJ1-1	CASSPDRRTEAFF	TGTGCCAGCAGCCCTGACAGGAGGACTGAAGCTTTCTTT
NA	TRBV30	NA	TRBJ1-2	CAWSTGRYGYTF	TGTGCCTGGAGCACGGGACGGTATGGCTACACCTTC
NA	TRBV6-1	TRBD1	TRBJ1-6	CASMGQGTNNSPLHF	TGTGCCAGCATGGGACAGGGGACCAATAATTCACCCCTCCACTTT
NA	TRBV7-2	TRBD2	TRBJ2-3	CASSLAGRDTQYF	TGTGCCAGCAGCCTAGCGGGACGAGATACGCAGTATTTT
NA	TRBV6-1	TRBD1	TRBJ1-2	CASSPRDRNYGYTF	TGTGCCAGCAGCCCGAGGGACAGGAACTATGGCTACACCTTC
NA	TRBV2	TRBD2	TRBJ2-5	CASSLAGGQETQYF	TGTGCCAGCAGCCTAGCGGGGGGGCAAGAGACCCAGTACTTC
NA	TRBV9	TRBD1	TRBJ1-2	CASRRTGTNYGYTF	TGTGCCAGCCGTAGGACAGGGACCAACTATGGCTACACCTTC
NA	TRBV2	NA	TRBJ1-1	CASSEAMNTEAFF	TGTGCCAGCAGTGAAGCCATGAACACTGAAGCTTTCTTT
NA	TRBV7-8	TRBD2	TRBJ2-7	CASSASGGVTYYEQYF	TGTGCCAGCAGCGCCTCTGGGGGGGTAACCTACTACGAGCAGTACTTC
NA	TRBV5-1	TRBD1	TRBJ1-2	CASSPRDRKNYGYTF	TGCGCCAGCAGCCCAAGGGACAGAAAAAACTATGGCTACACCTTC
NA	TRBV7-8	TRBD1	TRBJ2-5	CASSPGTGGPQETQYF	TGTGCCAGCAGCCCGGGGACAGGGGGACCCCAAGAGACCCAGTACTTC
once	TRBV6-5	TRBD2	TRBJ2-3	CASNEAGRANTQYF	TGTGCCAGCAATGAAGCGGGAAGGGCGAATACGCAGTATTTT
NA	TRBV7-7	NA	TRBJ1-3	CASSLFSGNTIYF	TGTGCTAGCAGCCTCTTCTCTGGAAACACCATATATTTT
NA	TRBV4-1	NA	TRBJ2-3	CASSQVGQGIHTQYF	TGCGCCAGCAGCCAAGTCGGGCAGGGTATCCATACGCAGTATTTT
NA	TRBV6-5	NA	TRBJ1-5	CASSWGDGNQPQHF	TGTGCCAGCAGTTGGGGGGATGGCAATCAGCCCCAGCATTTT
NA	TRBV19	TRBD2	TRBJ2-3	CASSSRLAGGLNTQYF	TGTGCCAGTAGTTCAAGACTAGCGGGGGGGCTGAATACGCAGTATTTT
NA	TRBV5-1	NA	TRBJ2-3	CASSLVASTDTQYF	TGCGCCAGCAGCTTGGTGGCTAGCACAGATACGCAGTATTTT
NA	TRBV14	TRBD1	TRBJ2-6	CASSQPFTGVPISGANVLTF	TGTGCCAGCAGCCAACCCTTTACAGGGGTTCCTATCTCTGGGGCCAACGTCCTGACTTTC
NA	TRBV4-1	NA	TRBJ1-2	CASSHPVGGSGYTF	TGCGCCAGCAGCCACCCCGTCGGGGGTAGTGGCTACACCTTC